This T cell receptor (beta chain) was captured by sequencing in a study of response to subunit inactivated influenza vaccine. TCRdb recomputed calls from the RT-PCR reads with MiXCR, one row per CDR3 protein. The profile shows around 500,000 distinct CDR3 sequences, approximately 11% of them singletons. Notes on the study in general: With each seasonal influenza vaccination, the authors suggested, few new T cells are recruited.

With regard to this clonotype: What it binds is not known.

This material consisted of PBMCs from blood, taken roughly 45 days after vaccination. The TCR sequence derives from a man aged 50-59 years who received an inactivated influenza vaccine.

CDR3 nucleotides: TGCAGTGCTAGAGTACGGACTTTGAACACCGGGGAGCTGTTTTTT. Amino acids: CSARVRTLNTGELFF. This chain uses TRBV20-1 with TRBJ2-2, with D possibly TRBD2 on 5 matching bases. From germline, CDR1 is DFQATT and CDR2 SNEGSKA (reference sequence). With 1 base removed from V and 1 base from J, the gap between germline ends came to 10 bases. This CDR3 contains 15 residues.